These T cell receptor beta chains were read from a single sample in a study of CXCR3-negative and CXCR3-positive naive CD8 T cells. TCRdb re-analyzed the 5' RACE reads; it lists each CDR3 protein once, without DNA. The sample holds 45,000 to 70,000 distinct CDR3 sequences. Material: memory CD8+ T cells from blood. The receptor source for this set is a human donor in good health. Some clones in this sample may be carry-over from other donors' samples. CDR3s include the opening cysteine and the closing phenylalanine or tryptophan. Rows give clone size only sometimes, using once, few, many, or a class for an expanded clone.

v_gene	abundance	j_gene	CDR3aa
TRBV7-9	NA	TRBJ1-4	CASSPGGPTNEKLFF
TRBV6-5	NA	TRBJ2-7	CASSGVPYEQYF
TRBV28	NA	TRBJ1-3	CASSPGNTIYF
TRBV7-9	NA	TRBJ2-5	CASSLSGHQETQYF
TRBV4-3	NA	TRBJ2-1	CASSPEGQAEVDNEQFF
TRBV7-9	NA	TRBJ2-1	CASSLVSEDEQFF
TRBV12-3/TRBV12-4	NA	TRBJ2-2	CASSLFAGANTGELFF
TRBV11-2	NA	TRBJ1-6	CASTKGGGKSPLHF
TRBV19	NA	TRBJ2-1	CASSPPAGGPNEQFF
TRBV28	NA	TRBJ2-5	CASSLWGQETQYF
TRBV7-9	large	TRBJ2-7	CASSLVLAAAYEQYF
TRBV6-4	NA	TRBJ2-1	CASSGLAGNNEQFF
TRBV7-3	NA	TRBJ2-3	CASSLISTDTQYF
TRBV28	NA	TRBJ2-7	CASSLYQGTVSYEQYF
TRBV3-1	NA	TRBJ1-2	CASSQDLLYYGYTF
TRBV11-2	NA	TRBJ1-6	CASRGGPYYNSPLHF
TRBV20-1	NA	TRBJ2-7	CSARGSGAIPEQYF
TRBV6-2/TRBV6-3	NA	TRBJ2-2	CASSVNSGVGELFF
TRBV5-5	NA	TRBJ2-7	CASSLAGQGRPYEQYF
TRBV29-1	NA	TRBJ2-7	CSVDVEGEQYF
TRBV28	NA	TRBJ2-7	CASSLGLSYEQYF
TRBV2	medium-sized	TRBJ2-5	CASSEVPLGQGDGETQYF
TRBV30	NA	TRBJ2-6	CAWSVGAGANVLTF
TRBV4-3	NA	TRBJ1-1	CASSQDRAYTEAFF
TRBV11-2	NA	TRBJ2-1	CASSLDPAGLYNEQFF
TRBV29-1	NA	TRBJ1-1	CSVEERTNTGPEAFF
TRBV7-3	medium-sized	TRBJ2-1	CASSQGLAGNNEQFF